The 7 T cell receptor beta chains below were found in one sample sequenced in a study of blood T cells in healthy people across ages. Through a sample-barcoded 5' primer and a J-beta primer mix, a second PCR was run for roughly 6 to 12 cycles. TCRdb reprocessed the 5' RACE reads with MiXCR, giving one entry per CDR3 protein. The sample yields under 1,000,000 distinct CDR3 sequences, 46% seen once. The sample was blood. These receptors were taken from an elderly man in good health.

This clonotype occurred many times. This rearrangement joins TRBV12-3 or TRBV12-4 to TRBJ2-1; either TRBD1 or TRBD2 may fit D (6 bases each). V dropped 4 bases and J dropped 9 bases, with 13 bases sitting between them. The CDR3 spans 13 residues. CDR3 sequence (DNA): TGTGCCAGCAGTTCGGGCAGGGGAGGTGAGCAGTTCTTC. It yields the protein CASSSGRGGEQFF.

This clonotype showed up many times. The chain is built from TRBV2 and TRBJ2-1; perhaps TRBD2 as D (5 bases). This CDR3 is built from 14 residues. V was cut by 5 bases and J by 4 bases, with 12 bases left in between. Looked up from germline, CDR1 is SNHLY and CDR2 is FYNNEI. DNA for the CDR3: TGTGCCAGCAGTACTTCTCGAGGGTACAATGAGCAGTTCTTC. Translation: CASSTSRGYNEQFF.

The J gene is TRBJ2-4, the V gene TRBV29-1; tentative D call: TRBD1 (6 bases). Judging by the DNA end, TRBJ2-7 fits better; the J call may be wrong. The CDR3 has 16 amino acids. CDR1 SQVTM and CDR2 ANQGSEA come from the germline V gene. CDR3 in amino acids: CSVEDLYRDGRHEQYF. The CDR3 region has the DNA TGCAGCGTTGAAGATCTCTACAGGGACGGAAGACACGAGCAGTACTTC.

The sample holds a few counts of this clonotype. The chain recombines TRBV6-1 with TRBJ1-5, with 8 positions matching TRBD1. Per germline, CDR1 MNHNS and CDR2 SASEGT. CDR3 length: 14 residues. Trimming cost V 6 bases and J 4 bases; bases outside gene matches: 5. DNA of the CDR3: TGTGCCAGCAGAGGACAGGGAGAGAATCAGCCCCAGCATTTT. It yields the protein CASRGQGENQPQHF.

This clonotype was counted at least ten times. CDR3 loop: CSVDALGETQYF. The CDR3 DNA reads TGCAGCGTTGATGCGTTGGGGGAGACCCAGTACTTC. V usage is TRBV29-1 and J usage is TRBJ2-5; D is unclear. Per germline, CDR1 SQVTM and CDR2 ANQGSEA. This CDR3 has 12 residues. The germline V and J ends were trimmed by 3 bases and 5 bases, with 10 bases remaining between them.

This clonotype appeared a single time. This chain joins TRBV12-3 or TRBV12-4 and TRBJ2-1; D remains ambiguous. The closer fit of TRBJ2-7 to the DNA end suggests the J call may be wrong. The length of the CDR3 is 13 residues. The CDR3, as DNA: TGTGCCAGCAGCACCGGGCCCTACAATGAGCAGTACTTC. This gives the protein CASSTGPYNEQYF.

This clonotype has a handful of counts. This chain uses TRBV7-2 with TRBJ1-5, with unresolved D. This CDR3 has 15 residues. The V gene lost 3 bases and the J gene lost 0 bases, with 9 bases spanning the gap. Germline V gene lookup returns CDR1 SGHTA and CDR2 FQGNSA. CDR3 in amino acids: CASSLSGGSNQPQHF. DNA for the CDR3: TGTGCCAGCAGCTTGTCAGGCGGTAGCAATCAGCCCCAGCATTTT.